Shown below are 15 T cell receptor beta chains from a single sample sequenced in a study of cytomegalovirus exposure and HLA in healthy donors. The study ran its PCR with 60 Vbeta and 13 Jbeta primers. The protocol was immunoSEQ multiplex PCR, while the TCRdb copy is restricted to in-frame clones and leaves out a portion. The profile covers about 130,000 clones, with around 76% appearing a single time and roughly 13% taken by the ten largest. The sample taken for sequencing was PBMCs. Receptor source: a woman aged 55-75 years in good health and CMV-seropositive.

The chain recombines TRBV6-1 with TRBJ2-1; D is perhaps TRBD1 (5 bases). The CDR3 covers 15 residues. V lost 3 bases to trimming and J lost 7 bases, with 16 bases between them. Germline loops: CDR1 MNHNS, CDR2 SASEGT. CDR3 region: CASSDDTQGWNEQFF. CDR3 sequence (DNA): TGTGCCAGCAGTGACGACACCCAGGGCTGGAATGAGCAGTTCTTC.

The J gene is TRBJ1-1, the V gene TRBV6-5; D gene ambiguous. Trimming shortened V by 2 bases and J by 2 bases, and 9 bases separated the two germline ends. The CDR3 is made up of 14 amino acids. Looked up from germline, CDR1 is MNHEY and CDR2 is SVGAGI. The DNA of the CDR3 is TGTGCCAGCAGTTACGTTGGAGCTAACACTGAAGCTTTCTTT. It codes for CASSYVGANTEAFF.

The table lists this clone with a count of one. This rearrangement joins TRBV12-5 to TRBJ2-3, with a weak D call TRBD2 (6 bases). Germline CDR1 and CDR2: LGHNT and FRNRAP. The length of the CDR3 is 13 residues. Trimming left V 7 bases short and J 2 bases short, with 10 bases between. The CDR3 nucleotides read TGTGCTAGTGCGGAGGGCAACACAGATACGCAGTATTTT. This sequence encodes CASAEGNTDTQYF.

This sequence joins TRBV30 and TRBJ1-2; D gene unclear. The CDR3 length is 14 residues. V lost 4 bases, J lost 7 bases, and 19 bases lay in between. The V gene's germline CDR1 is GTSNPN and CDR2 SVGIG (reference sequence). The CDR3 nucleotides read TGTGCCTGGACCAAGTGGACCACCGAGGGTGGCTACACCTTC. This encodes CAWTKWTTEGGYTF.

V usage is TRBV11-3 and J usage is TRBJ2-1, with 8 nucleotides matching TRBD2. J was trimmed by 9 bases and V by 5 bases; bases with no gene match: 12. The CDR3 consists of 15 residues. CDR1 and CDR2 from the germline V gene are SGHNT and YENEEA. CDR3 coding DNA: TGTGCCAGCAGCCTCTCCGGGACTAGGTGGGGTGAGCAGTTCTTC. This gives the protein CASSLSGTRWGEQFF.

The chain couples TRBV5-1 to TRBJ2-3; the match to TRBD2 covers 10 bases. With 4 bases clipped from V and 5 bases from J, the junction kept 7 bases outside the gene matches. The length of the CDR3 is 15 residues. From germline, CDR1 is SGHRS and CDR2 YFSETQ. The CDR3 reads CASSIASGGRDTQYF. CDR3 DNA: TGCGCCAGCAGCATAGCTAGCGGGGGAAGAGATACGCAGTATTTT. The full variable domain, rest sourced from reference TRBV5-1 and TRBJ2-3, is KAGVTQTPRYLIKTRGQQVTLSCSPISGHRSVSWYQQTPGQGLQFLFEYFSETQRNKGNFPGRFSGRQFSNSRSEMNVSTLELGDSALYLCASSIASGGRDTQYFGPGTRLTVL.

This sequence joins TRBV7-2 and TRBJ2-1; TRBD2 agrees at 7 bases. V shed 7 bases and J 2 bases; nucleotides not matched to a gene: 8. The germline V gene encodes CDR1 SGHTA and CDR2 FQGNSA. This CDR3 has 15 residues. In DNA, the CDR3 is TGTGCCAGCACCTTCCTAGCGGCCCCCTACAATGAGCAGTTCTTC. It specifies CASTFLAAPYNEQFF.

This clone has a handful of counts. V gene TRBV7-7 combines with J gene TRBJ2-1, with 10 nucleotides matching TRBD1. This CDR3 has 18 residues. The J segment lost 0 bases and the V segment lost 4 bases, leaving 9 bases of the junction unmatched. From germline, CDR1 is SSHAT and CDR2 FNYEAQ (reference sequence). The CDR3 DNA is TGTGCCAGCAGCTGGGGGACAGGGGCCGATAGCTCCTACAATGAGCAGTTCTTC. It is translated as CASSWGTGADSSYNEQFF.

As DNA, the CDR3 is TGTGCCAGCAGTTTGGGACAAGGCACCTACAATGAGCAGTTCTTC. Translated: CASSLGQGTYNEQFF. The rearrangement uses TRBV27 and TRBJ2-1; a possible D gene is TRBD1 (6 bases). The V gene lost 3 bases and the J gene lost 2 bases, with 11 bases spanning the gap. Germline lookup yields CDR1 MNHEY and CDR2 SMNVEV (reference sequence). There are 15 residues in the CDR3.

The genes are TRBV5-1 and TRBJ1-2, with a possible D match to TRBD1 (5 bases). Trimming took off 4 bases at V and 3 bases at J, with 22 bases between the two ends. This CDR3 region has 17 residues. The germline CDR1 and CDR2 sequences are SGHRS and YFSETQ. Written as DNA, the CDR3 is TGCGCCAGCAGCCATGGGGGGTTGGGGGACGAGGACTATGGCTACACCTTC. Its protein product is CASSHGGLGDEDYGYTF.

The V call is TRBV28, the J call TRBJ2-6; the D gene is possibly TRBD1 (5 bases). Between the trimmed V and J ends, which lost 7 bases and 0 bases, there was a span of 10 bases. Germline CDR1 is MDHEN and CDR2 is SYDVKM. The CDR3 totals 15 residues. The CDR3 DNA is TGTGCCAGCAACCTAAGGGGCTCTGGGGCCAACGTCCTGACTTTC. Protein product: CASNLRGSGANVLTF.

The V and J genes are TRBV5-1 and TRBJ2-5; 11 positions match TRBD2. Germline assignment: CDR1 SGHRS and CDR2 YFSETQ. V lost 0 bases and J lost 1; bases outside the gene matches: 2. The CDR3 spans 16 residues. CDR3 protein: CASSLVLAGGQETQYF. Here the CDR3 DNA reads TGCGCCAGCAGCTTGGTCCTAGCGGGAGGCCAAGAGACCCAGTACTTC.

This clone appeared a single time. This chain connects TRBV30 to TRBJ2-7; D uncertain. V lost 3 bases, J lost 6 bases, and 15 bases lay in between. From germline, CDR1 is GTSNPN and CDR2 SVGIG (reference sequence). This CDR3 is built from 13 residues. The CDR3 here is CAWSPSGVGEQYF. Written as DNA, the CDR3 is TGTGCCTGGAGCCCTTCAGGTGTGGGCGAGCAGTACTTC.

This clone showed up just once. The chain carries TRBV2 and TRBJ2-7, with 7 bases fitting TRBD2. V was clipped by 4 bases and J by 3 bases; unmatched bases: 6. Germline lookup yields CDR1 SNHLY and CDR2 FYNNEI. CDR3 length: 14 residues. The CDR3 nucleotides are TGTGCCAGCAGTGGGATAGTAGCGGGCTACGAGCAGTACTTC. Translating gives CASSGIVAGYEQYF.

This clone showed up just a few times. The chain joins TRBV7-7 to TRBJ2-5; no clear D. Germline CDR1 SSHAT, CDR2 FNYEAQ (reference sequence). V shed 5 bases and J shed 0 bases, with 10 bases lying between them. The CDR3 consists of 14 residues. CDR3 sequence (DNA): TGTGCCAGCAGCCAGGCAGGCAACCAAGAGACCCAGTACTTC. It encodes CASSQAGNQETQYF.